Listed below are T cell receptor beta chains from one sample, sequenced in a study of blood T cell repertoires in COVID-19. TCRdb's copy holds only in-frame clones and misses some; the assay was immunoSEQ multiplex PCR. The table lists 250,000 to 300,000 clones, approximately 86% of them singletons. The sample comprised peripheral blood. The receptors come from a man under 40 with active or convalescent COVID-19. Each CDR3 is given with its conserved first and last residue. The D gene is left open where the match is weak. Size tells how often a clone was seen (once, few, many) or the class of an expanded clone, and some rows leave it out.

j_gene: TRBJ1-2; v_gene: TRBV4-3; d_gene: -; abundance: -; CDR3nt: TGCGCCAGCAGCCAAGCCCATACTTTTGGCTACACCTTC; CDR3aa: CASSQAHTFGYTF
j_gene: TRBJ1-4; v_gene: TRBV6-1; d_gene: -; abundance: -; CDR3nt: TGTGCCAGCAGTGAAGGAGATTATGAGGAAAAACTGTTTTTT; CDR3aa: CASSEGDYEEKLFF
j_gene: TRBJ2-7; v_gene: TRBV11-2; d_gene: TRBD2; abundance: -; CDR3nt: TGTGCCAGCAGACTTACTAGCGGGGGGCCCTACGAGCAGTACTTC; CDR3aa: CASRLTSGGPYEQYF
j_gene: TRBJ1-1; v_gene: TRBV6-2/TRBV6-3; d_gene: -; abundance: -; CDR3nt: TGTGCCAGCAGTTACTCGGAGGGCAGAGCCACTGAAGCTTTCTTT; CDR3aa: CASSYSEGRATEAFF
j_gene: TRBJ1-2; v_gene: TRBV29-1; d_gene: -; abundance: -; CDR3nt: TGCAGCGTTGAGGATAGGATGCGGAGTACCAAACACACTAACTATGGCTACACCTTC; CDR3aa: CSVEDRMRSTKHTNYGYTF
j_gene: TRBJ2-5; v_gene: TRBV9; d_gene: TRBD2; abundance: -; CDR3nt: TGTGCCAGCAGCGTAGACGGGGGGGCCGAAGAGACCCAGTACTTC; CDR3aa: CASSVDGGAEETQYF
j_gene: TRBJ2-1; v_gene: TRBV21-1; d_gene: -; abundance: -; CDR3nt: TGTGCCAGCAGCGCCCCGACAGGGGGCATAGTCAATGAGCAGTTCTTC; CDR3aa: CASSAPTGGIVNEQFF
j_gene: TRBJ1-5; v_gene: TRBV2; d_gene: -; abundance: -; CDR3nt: TGTGCCAGCAGTGACTTATGGGGCCGTCAGCCCCAGCATTTT; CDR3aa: CASSDLWGRQPQHF
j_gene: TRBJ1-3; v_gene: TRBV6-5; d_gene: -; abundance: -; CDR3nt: TGTGCCAGCAGTTACACGTCAGGGATCGGAAACACCATATATTTT; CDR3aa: CASSYTSGIGNTIYF
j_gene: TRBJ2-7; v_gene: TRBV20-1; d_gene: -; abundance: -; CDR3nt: TGCAGTGCTAGCGGCTACGAGCAGTACTTC; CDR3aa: CSASGYEQYF
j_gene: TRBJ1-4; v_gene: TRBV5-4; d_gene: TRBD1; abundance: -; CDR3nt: TGTGCCAGCAGCTTGTCACAGGGGGAAAAACTGTTTTTT; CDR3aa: CASSLSQGEKLFF
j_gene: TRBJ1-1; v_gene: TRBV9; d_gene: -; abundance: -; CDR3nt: TGTGCCAGCAGCGCTGGCGGAAGGGGGAGCATGAACACTGAAGCTTTCTTT; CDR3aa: CASSAGGRGSMNTEAFF
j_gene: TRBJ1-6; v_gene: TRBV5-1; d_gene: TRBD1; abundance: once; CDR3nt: TGCGCCAGCAGCTGGATTGGGACAGCGATTATTAATTCACCCCTCCACTTT; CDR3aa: CASSWIGTAIINSPLHF
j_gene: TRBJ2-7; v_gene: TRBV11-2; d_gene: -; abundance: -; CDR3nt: TGTGCCAGCAGCTATTCGGACAGCGCCTACGAGCAGTACTTC; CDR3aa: CASSYSDSAYEQYF
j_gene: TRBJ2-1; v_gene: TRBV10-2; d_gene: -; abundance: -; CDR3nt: TGCGCCAGCAGTGAGTGGGGGGGGCGACGGGGTGAGCAGTTCTTC; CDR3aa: CASSEWGGRRGEQFF
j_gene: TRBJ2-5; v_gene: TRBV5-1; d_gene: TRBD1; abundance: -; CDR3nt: TGCGCCAGCAGCCGCCCTGAAGGGGGCGAGGAGACCCAGTACTTC; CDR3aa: CASSRPEGGEETQYF
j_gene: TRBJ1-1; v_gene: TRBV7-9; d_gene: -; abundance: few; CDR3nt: TGTGCCAGCAGCGGGACTGGGAACAAAGAAGCTTTCTTT; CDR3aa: CASSGTGNKEAFF
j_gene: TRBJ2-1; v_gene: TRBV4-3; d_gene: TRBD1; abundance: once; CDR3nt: TGCGCCAGCAGCCAAACAGCGGACAGGGCCTCCTACAATGAGCAGTTCTTC; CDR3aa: CASSQTADRASYNEQFF
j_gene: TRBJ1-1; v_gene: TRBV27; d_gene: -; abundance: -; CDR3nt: TGTGCCAGCAGTTTAATTGTAGGGGCCGCTGAAGCTTTCTTT; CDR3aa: CASSLIVGAAEAFF
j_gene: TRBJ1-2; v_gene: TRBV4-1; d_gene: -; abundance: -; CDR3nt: TGCGCCAGCAGGCCGGCGGGGGGCAACTATGGCTACACCTTC; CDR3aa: CASRPAGGNYGYTF
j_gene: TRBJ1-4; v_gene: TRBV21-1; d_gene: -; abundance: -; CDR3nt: TGTGCCAGCAGCTACAGGGATTCGTGTGAAAAACTGTTTTTT; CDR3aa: CASSYRDSCEKLFF
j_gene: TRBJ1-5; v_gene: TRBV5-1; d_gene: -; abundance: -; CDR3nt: TGCGCCAGCAGCTTAAACGGGGGAAACCAGCCCCAGCATTTT; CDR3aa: CASSLNGGNQPQHF
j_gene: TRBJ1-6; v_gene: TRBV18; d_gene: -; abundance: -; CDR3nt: TGTGCCAGCTCACAAAGCCTTAATTCACCCCTCCACTTT; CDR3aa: CASSQSLNSPLHF
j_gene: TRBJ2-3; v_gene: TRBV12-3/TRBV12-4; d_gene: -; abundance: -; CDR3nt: TGTGCCAGCAGGCGCGGGGAAACAGATACGCAGTATTTT; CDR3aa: CASRRGETDTQYF
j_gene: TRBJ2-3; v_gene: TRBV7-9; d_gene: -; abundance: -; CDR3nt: TGTGCCAGCAGCTTATCATTCGGGTTGGAAGATACGCAGTATTTT; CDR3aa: CASSLSFGLEDTQYF
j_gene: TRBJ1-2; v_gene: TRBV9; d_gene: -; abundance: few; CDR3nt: TGTGCCAGCAGCGTAGTTCCAGATTACTATGGCTACACCTTC; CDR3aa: CASSVVPDYYGYTF
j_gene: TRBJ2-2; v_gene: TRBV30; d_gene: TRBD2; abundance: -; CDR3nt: TGTGCCTGGCCGGGACTAGCGGGGGGGACTGGCACCGGGGAGCTGTTTTTT; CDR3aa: CAWPGLAGGTGTGELFF
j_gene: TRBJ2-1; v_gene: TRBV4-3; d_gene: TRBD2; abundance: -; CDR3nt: TGCGCCAGCAGCCAAGATTCCACTAGCGGGGGGGTGAGCTCCTACAATGAGCAGTTCTTC; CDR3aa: CASSQDSTSGGVSSYNEQFF
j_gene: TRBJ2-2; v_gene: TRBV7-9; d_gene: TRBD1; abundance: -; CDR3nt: TGTGCCAGCAGGCGAGGACAGGAGGCTTGGGAGCTGTTTTTT; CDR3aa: CASRRGQEAWELFF
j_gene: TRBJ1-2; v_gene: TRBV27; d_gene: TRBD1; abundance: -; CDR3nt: TGTGCCAGCAGTCAAAATCCAGGGGGCATTCACTATGGCTACACCTTC; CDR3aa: CASSQNPGGIHYGYTF
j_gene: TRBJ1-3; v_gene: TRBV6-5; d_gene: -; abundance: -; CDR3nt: TGTGCCAGCAGCCCGAGGGAGACGGATGGAAACACCATATATTTT; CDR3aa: CASSPRETDGNTIYF
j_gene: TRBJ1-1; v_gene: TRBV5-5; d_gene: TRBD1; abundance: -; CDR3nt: TGTGCCAGCAGCCACCCCCGACAGGGTAATGAAGCTTTCTTT; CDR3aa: CASSHPRQGNEAFF
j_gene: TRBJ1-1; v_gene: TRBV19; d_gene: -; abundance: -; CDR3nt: TGTGCCAGTAGTATAGCGAAGGGGATCAACACTGAAGCTTTCTTT; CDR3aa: CASSIAKGINTEAFF
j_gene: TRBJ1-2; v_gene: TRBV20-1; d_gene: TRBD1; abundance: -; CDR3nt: TGCAGTGTGGACAGGGCCTATGGCTACACCTTC; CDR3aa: CSVDRAYGYTF
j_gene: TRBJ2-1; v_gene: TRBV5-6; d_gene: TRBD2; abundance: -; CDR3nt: TGTGCCAGCAGCCAGGGACTAGCGGGGGGGCAGCGCAATGAGCAGTTCTTC; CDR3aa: CASSQGLAGGQRNEQFF
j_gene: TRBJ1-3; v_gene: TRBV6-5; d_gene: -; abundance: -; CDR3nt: TGTGCCAGCAGTTCTGACAGGTTTCAGGGAAACACCATATATTTT; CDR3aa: CASSSDRFQGNTIYF
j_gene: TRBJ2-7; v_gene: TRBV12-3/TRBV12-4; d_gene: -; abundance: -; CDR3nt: TGTGCCAGCAGTGTCCAGGCTTACGAGCAGTACTTC; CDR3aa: CASSVQAYEQYF
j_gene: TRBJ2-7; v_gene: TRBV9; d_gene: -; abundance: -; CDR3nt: TGTGCCAGCAGCGTAGGTGGGGCGACCACCTACGAGCAGTACTTC; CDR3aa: CASSVGGATTYEQYF
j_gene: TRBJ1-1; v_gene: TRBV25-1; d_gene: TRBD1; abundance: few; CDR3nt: TGTGCCAGCAGTCGAAGGGGGCGTACTGAAGCTTTCTTT; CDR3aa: CASSRRGRTEAFF
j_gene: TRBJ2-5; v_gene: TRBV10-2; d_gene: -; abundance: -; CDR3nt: TGCGCCAGCAGACAACCTAGTGGAGAGACCCAGTACTTC; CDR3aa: CASRQPSGETQYF
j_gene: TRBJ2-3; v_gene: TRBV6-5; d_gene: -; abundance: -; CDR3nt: TGTGCCAGCGAAGGGGCTAGCACAGATACGCAGTATTTT; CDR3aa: CASEGASTDTQYF